Sequencing of this T cell receptor beta chain was carried out in a study of T cells in Graves' hyperthyroidism and ophthalmopathy. The study's findings and limits: Clonotypes that were expanded in thyroid above 0.001 mostly appeared in blood too.

RNA transcripts gave rise to amplified TCR beta CDR3 regions. With the HTBI primer set, the TCR CDR3 went through a first round of RT-PCR. TCRdb analysed the multiplex PCR reads with MiXCR anew, one entry per CDR3 protein. The top ten hold approximately 3.8% of the sample, which has approximately 600,000 distinct CDR3 sequences, 16% seen once. With regard to this clonotype: Its antigen is as yet unknown.

Germline V gene data show CDR1 as MNHEY and CDR2 as SVGEGT. Trimming shortened V by 6 bases and J by 8 bases, and 17 bases separated the two germline ends. This CDR3 has 15 residues. The chain couples TRBV6-2 or TRBV6-3 to TRBJ2-6; TRBD1 might be the D (6 bases). The sequence derives from a woman in her 30s with Graves' hyperthyroidism. Sample: blood. The CDR3 is CASRPTGMRSNVLTF. DNA for the CDR3: TGTGCCAGCAGGCCCACAGGGATGCGGTCCAACGTCCTGACTTTC.